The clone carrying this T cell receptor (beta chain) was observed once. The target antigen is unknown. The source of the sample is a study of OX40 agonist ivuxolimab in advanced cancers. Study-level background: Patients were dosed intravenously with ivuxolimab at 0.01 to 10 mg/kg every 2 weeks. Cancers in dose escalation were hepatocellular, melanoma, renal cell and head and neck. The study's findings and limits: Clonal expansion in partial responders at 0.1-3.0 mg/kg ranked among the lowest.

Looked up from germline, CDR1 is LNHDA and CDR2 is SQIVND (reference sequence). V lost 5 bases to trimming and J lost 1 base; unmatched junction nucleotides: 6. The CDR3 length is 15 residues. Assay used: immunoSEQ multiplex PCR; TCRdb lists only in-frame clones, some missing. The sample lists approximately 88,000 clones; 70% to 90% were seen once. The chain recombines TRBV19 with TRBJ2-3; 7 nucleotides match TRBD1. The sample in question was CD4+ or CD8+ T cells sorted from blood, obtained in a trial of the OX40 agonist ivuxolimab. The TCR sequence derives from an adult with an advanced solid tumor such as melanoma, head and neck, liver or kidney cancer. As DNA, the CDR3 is TGTGCCAGTAGTGAGGGGGCGTTGGGCACAGATACGCAGTATTTT. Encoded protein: CASSEGALGTDTQYF.